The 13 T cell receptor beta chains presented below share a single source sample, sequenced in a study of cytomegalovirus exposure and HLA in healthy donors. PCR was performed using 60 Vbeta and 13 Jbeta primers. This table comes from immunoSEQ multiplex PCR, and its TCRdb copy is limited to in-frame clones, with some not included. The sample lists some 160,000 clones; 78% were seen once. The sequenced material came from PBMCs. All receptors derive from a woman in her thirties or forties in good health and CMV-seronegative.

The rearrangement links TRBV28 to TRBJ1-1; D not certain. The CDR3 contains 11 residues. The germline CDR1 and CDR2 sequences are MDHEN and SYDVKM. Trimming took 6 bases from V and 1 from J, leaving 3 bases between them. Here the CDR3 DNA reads TGTGCCAGCAGACAGAACACTGAAGCTTTCTTT. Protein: CASRQNTEAFF.

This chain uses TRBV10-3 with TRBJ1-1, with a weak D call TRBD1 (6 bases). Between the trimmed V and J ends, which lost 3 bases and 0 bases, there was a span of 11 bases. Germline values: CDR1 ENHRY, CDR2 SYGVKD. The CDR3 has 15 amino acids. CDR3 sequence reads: CAISDPGQMNTEAFF. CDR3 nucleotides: TGTGCCATCAGTGATCCAGGACAGATGAACACTGAAGCTTTCTTT.

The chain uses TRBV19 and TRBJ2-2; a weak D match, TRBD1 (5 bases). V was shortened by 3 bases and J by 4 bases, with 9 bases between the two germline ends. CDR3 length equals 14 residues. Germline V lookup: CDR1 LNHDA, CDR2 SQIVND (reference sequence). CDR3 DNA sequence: TGTGCCAGTAGTATCCAGGGTTCCACCGGGGAGCTGTTTTTT. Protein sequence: CASSIQGSTGELFF.

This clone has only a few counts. DNA for the CDR3: TGCGCCAGCAGCCAACCCCCGGGGGGCTCTGGGGCCAACGTCCTGACTTTC. It specifies CASSQPPGGSGANVLTF. V usage is TRBV4-1 and J usage is TRBJ2-6; 7 bases line up with TRBD2. The trim removed 2 bases at V and 0 bases at J, leaving 4 bases unmatched. Germline V gene sequence: CDR1 MGHRA, CDR2 YSYEKL. The CDR3 spans 17 residues.

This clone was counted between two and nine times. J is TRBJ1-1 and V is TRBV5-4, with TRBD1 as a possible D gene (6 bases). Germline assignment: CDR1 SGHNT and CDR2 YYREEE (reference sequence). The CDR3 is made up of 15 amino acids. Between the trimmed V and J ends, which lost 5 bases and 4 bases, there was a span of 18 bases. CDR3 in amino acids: CASRRAEQGLTEAFF. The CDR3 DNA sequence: TGTGCCAGCAGAAGGGCTGAACAGGGTCTCACTGAAGCTTTCTTT.

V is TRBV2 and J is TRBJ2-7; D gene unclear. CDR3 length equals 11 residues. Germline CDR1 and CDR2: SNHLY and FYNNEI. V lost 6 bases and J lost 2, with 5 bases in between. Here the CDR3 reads CASRLTYEQYF. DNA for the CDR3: TGTGCCAGCAGACTGACCTACGAGCAGTACTTC. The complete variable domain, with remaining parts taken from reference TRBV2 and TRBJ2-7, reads EPEVTQTPSHQVTQMGQEVILRCVPISNHLYFYWYRQILGQKVEFLVSFYNNEISEKSEIFDDQFSVERPDGSNFTLKIRSTKLEDSAMYFCASRLTYEQYFGPGTRLTVT.

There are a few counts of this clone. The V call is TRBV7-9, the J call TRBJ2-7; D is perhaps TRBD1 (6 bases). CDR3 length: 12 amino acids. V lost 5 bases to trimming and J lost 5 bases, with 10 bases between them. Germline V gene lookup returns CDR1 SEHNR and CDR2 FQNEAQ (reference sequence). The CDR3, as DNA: TGTGCCAGCAGCGAGACAGGAGACGAGCAGTACTTC. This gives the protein CASSETGDEQYF.

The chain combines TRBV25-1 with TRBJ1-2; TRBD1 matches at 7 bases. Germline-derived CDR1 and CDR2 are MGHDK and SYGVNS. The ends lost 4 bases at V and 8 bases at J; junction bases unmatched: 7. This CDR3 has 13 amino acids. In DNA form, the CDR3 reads TGTGCCAGCAGTGCACCCCAGGGGGGAGGCTACACCTTC. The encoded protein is CASSAPQGGGYTF.

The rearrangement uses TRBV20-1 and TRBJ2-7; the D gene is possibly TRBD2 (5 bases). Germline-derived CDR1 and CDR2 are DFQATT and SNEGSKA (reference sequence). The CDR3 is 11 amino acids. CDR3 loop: CSVTRSYEQYF. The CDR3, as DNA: TGCAGCGTCACTAGATCCTACGAGCAGTACTTC.

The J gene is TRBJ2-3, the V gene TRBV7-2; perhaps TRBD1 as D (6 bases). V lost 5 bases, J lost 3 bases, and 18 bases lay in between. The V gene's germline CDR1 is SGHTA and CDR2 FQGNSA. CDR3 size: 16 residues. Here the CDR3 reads CASSNPLGRGTDTQYF. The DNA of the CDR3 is TGTGCCAGCAGCAACCCCCTCGGCAGGGGTACAGATACGCAGTATTTT.

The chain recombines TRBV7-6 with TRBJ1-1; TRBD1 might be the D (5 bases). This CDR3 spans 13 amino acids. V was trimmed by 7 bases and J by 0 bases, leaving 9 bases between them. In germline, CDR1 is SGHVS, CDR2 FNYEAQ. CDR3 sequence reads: CASTRDLNTEAFF. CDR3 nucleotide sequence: TGTGCCAGCACCCGGGACTTGAACACTGAAGCTTTCTTT.

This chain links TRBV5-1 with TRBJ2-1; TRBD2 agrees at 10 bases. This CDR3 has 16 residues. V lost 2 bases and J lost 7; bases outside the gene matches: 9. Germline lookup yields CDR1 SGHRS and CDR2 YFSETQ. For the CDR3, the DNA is TGCGCCAGCAGCTTTCCGGTAGCGGGGGGCCAGAATGAGCAGTTCTTC. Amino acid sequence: CASSFPVAGGQNEQFF. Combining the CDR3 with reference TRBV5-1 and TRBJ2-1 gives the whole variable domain KAGVTQTPRYLIKTRGQQVTLSCSPISGHRSVSWYQQTPGQGLQFLFEYFSETQRNKGNFPGRFSGRQFSNSRSEMNVSTLELGDSALYLCASSFPVAGGQNEQFFGPGTRLTVL.

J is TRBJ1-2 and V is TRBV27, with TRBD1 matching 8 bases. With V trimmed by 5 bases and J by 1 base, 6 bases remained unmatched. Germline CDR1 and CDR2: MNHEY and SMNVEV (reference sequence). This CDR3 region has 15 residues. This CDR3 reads CASSPRTGNNYGYTF. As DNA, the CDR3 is TGTGCCAGCAGTCCTCGGACAGGGAATAACTATGGCTACACCTTC.